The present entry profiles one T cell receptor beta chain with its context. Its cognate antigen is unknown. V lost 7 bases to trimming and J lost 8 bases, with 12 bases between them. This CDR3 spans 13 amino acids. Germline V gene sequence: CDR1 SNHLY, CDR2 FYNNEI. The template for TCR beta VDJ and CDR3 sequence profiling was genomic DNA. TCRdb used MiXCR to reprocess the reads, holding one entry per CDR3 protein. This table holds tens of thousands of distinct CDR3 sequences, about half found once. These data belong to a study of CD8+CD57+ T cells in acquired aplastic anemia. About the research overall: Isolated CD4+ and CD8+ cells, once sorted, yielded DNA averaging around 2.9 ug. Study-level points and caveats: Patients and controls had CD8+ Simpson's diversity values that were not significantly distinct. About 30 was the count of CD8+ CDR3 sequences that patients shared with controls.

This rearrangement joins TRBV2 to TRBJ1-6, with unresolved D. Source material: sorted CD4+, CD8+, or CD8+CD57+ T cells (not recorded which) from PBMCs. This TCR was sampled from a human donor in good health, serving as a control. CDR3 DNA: TGTGCCAGCACAGAGGGCTCGGATTCACCCCTCCACTTT. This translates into CASTEGSDSPLHF.